This T cell receptor beta chain derives from a study of shared clonotypes between healthy human individuals (dated by TCRdb to about 2020). About the study as a whole: A couple of women and a few men aged 18 to 49 years were included in the cohort. Different laboratories and diverse techniques were used to prepare libraries and sequence TCR repertoires, to increase sequencing depth and limit assay-specific biases. For each donor, three plates each were used for CD4 naive and CD4 memory, two plates were used for CD8 naive, and one plate was used for CD8 memory. The study deeply sequenced blood TCR repertoires of five healthy adults to estimate repertoire size and the extent of clonotype sharing between individuals. Between about 0.85 and 8.9 billion PBMCs per donor were obtained by leukapheresis.

Details on this clone: The specificity of this receptor is unknown. Base qualities are missing; no much larger clone stands one base away. Other DNA sequences of this sample code for an identical CDR3.

TCR CDR3 regions were amplified from genomic DNA by multiplex PCR using the deep immunoSEQ assay. For each cell subset, the extracted genomic DNA was distributed evenly across all wells of several immunoSEQ 96-well plates, and each plate served as one replicate. For sorted subsets, approximately 0.2 ug of genomic DNA, equivalent to 30,000 or so T cell genomes, went into each replicate PCR. Purified libraries were measured with a Qubit 3.0 fluorometer, size-checked on a Bioanalyzer 2100, and measured again with the KAPA Library Quantification kit. Each immunoSEQ 96-well plate was sequenced on its own single-read 150-cycle Illumina NextSeq 550 flow cell. Per the source publication's procedure: Because the immunoSEQ output held only junctional sequences and lacked quality scores, the filtering could not match the filtering applied to full-length reads. To assign V/J genes and CDR3, sequences were annotated using PyIR, a Python wrapper for IgBLAST v1.9, with IMGT germline references. Reads were removed for weak V/J assignments (E-value above 1e-6), missing CDR3, stop codons, out-of-frame junctions, or ambiguous translated residues. A V3J clonotype was defined by an identical inferred V gene, J gene, and CDR3 amino acid sequence. The percentage overlap between two repertoires was calculated by dividing the number of shared unique clonotypes by the size of the smaller repertoire. RTK rarefaction, the Chao1 estimator, and Recon v2.1 estimates of unobserved clonotypes were used to assess repertoire richness. Generation probabilities for all TCRbeta clonotypes obtained by the gDNA method from several donors were computed using OLGA. TCRdb took this table from immuneACCESS and kept in-frame rearrangements with V and J called. Such tables lack part of the clones; where checked against another copy, unresolved V genes explain under half of the gap, and the rest is unexplained. The V and J calls and clone size are taken from that table; D and trimming were inferred from the DNA. Recorded for this sample are approximately 2.5 million clones; approximately 93% of them occurred a single time. The ten largest make up 0.36% of the sample.

The donors were healthy, HIV-negative adults with no recently reported acute infections or vaccinations. Every donor was a Caucasian adult residing in Nashville, Tennessee, USA. CD4+ T cells were enriched by magnetic negative selection, after which naive cells were positively selected on CD45RA and the negative fraction was taken as the memory subset. After blood collection by leukapheresis, PBMCs were isolated using Ficoll-Histopaque density gradient centrifugation and then cryopreserved in the vapor phase of liquid nitrogen. Analytical flow cytometry was used to check the purity and quantity of every magnetically sorted T cell population. Each sorted fraction had its genomic DNA isolated and then quantified by UV absorbance on a Nanodrop 2000c. The paper's findings and limits, for the study overall: When a handful of donors were compared, the shared fraction of clonotypes was around 4.6% for naive CD4, about 4% for naive CD8, more than 2% for memory CD4, and 0.35% to 0.4% for memory CD8. Because the study included a small number of donors, the genetic and exposure-history diversity represented was limited. Pairwise subsampling led to the expectation that sequencing depth would affect the degree of clonotype sharing among donors. Larger estimated clonotype richness was generally found for naive subsets than for memory subsets. Compared with non-shared clonotypes, the clonotypes found in all four sorted-subset donors had higher generation probabilities. Only blood was sampled, and tissue TCR repertoires likely differ from those in blood. Even with the large sequencing depth, rarefaction of the sorted-subset datasets indicated that sequencing was incomplete.

This receptor was obtained from a man between 18 and 35 years old in good health. Some clones in this sample may be carry-over from other donors' samples. Specimen: naive CD4+ T cells from PBMCs. The intended sense of this specimen's cell subset or site label: CD45RA+ positively selected.

The CDR3 sequence is CASSLGGRNTGELFF. The bases read TGCGCCAGCAGCTTGGGCGGTCGGAACACCGGGGAGCTGTTTTTT. In this chain, TRBV5-1 is recombined with TRBJ2-2, with the identity of the D gene unclear. Sequences SGHRS (CDR1) and YFSETQ (CDR2) are obtained from the germline V gene. Its CDR3 holds 15 amino acids, cysteine through phenylalanine. The retained sequence is limited to the CDR3, 45 bases, with the frame set at the first base. V is clipped by 0 bases and J by 1 base, and the sequence between their germline boundaries is 7 bases long.